The 8 T cell receptor beta chains presented below share a single source sample, sequenced in a study of OX40 agonist ivuxolimab in advanced cancers. Clones were read by immunoSEQ multiplex PCR, and TCRdb kept only the in-frame ones, dropping some. This sample has 90,000 or so clones; 75% to 95% occur once, and the top ten carry 2.6%. The sequences come from CD4+ or CD8+ T cells sorted from blood, collected in a trial of the OX40 agonist ivuxolimab. Receptors were obtained from an adult with an advanced solid tumor such as melanoma, head and neck, liver or kidney cancer.

The chain uses TRBV18 and TRBJ2-2; TRBD2 might be the D (5 bases). Trimming shortened V by 3 bases and J by 6 bases, and 5 bases separated the two germline ends. The CDR3 spans 12 residues. Germline CDR1 KGHSH, CDR2 LQKENI. The CDR3 DNA is TGTGCCAGCTCACCGGAGGCCGGGGAGCTGTTTTTT. Translation: CASSPEAGELFF.

This CDR3 is CASSLGSGSQSYGYTF. CDR3 bases: TGTGCCAGCAGCTTGGGGTCCGGTTCGCAGTCCTATGGCTACACCTTC. The rearrangement uses TRBV5-6 and TRBJ1-2, with D unclear. The CDR3 loop spans 16 amino acids. V was clipped by 0 bases and J by 4 bases, with 16 bases between them. From germline, CDR1 is SGHDT and CDR2 YYEEEE.

The chain couples TRBV18 to TRBJ2-3; D gene ambiguous. CDR3 size: 14 residues. Germline V CDR1 and CDR2: KGHSH, LQKENI. V was clipped by 0 bases and J by 6 bases, with 10 bases between them. CDR3 amino acids: CASSPPNHDDTQYF. CDR3 DNA: TGTGCCAGCTCACCACCAAATCACGATGATACGCAGTATTTT.

The V gene is TRBV19, the J gene TRBJ2-1, with 8 positions matching TRBD1. The CDR3 is 15 residues long. The trim removed 3 bases at V and 5 bases at J, leaving 6 bases unmatched. Germline-derived CDR1 and CDR2 are LNHDA and SQIVND (reference sequence). Here the CDR3 reads CASSIATGGNNEQFF. The CDR3 DNA follows: TGTGCCAGTAGTATTGCAACAGGGGGTAACAATGAGCAGTTCTTC.

The chain couples TRBV14 to TRBJ2-1; D may be TRBD2 (5 bases). The CDR3 has 14 residues. Germline CDR1 and CDR2: SGHDN and FVKESK. Trimming cost V 2 bases and J 7 bases, with 12 bases left between them. In DNA, the CDR3 is TGTGCCAGCAGCCAAATGGGAGTATGGAATGAGCAGTTCTTC. This encodes CASSQMGVWNEQFF.

The rearrangement uses TRBV29-1 and TRBJ2-1; no clear D. V lost 7 bases to trimming and J lost 7 bases, with 11 bases between them. The CDR3 covers 11 residues. Germline values: CDR1 SQVTM, CDR2 ANQGSEA. CDR3 DNA: TGCAGCGCTTCCAAGGGAAATGAGCAGTTCTTC. Translated, it gives CSASKGNEQFF.

The rearrangement joins TRBV6-6 to TRBJ2-7; TRBD1 aligns across 7 bases. There are 13 residues in the CDR3. Germline-derived CDR1 and CDR2 are MNHNY and SVGAGI (reference sequence). V lost 8 bases, J lost 1 base, and 5 bases stayed unmatched. The CDR3 coding sequence is TGTGCCAGCGGCTCGACAGGGTCCTACGAGCAGTACTTC. Protein product: CASGSTGSYEQYF.

The chain links TRBV7-2 to TRBJ1-1; D gene uncertain. The length of the CDR3 is 12 residues. Germline lookup yields CDR1 SGHTA and CDR2 FQGNSA. With 5 bases removed from V and 3 bases from J, the gap between germline ends came to 7 bases. The CDR3 reads CASSPWDTEAFF. As DNA, the CDR3 is TGTGCCAGCAGCCCGTGGGACACTGAAGCTTTCTTT.